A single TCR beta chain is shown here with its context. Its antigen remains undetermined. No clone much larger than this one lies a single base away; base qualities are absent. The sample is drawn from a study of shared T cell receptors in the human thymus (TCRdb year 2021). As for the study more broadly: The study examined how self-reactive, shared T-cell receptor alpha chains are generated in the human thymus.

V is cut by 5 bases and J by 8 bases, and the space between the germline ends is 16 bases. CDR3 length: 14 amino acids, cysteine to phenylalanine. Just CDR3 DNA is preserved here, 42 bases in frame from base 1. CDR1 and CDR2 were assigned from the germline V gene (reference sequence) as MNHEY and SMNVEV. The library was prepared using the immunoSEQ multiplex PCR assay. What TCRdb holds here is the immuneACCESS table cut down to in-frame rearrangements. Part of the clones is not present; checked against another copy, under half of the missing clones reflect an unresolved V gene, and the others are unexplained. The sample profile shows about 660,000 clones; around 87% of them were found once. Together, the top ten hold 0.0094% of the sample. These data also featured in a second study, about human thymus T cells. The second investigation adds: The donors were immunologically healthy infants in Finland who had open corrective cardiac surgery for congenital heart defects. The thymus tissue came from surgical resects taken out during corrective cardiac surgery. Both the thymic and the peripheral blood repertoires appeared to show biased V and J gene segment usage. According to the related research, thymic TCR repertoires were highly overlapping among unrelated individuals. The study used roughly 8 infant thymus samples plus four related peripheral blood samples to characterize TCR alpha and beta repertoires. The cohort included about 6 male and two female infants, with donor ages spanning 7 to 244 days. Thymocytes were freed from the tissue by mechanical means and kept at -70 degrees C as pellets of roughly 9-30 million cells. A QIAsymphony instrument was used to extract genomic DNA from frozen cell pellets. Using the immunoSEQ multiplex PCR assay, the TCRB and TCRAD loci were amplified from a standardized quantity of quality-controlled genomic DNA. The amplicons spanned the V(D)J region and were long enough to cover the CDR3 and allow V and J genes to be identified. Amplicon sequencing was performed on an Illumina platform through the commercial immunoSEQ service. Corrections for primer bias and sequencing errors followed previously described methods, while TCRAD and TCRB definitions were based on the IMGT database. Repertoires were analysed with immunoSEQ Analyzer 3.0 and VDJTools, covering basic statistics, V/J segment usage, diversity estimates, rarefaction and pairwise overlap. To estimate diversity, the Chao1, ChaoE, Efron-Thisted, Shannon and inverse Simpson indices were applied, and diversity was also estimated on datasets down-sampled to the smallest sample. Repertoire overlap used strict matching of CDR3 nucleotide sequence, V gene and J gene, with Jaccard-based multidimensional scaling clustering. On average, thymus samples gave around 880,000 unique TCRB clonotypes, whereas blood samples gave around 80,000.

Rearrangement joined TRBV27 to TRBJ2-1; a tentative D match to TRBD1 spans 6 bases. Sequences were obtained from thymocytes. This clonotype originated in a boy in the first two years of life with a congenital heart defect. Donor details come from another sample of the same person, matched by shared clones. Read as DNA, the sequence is TGTGCCAGCAGTACACAGGGTAATGTGCATGAGCAGTTCTTC. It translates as CASSTQGNVHEQFF.